The 14 T cell receptor beta chains below were found in one sample sequenced in a study. Each CDR3 protein is one row after TCRdb ran MiXCR on the 5' RACE reads. The sample lists approximately 11,000 distinct CDR3 sequences, 47% occurring once. The sequencing sample was made of tumor-infiltrating naive CD4+ T cells sorted from the breast tumor. Subset given: naive CD4+ T cells, CD4+CD45RA+CD25-. The receptor set was obtained from a female donor with breast cancer.

The chain links TRBV5-1 to TRBJ2-7; TRBD1 agrees at 9 bases. Germline trimming cut 3 bases from V and 6 bases from J; bases unmatched to any gene: 10. This CDR3 has 15 amino acids. From germline, CDR1 is SGHRS and CDR2 YFSETQ. CDR3 nucleotides: TGCGCCAGCAGCTGGTCCGGGACAGGGAATGGCGAGCAGTACTTC. It specifies CASSWSGTGNGEQYF.

CDR3 in amino acids: CASSRGKGPERDNEQFF. In nucleotides, the CDR3 is TGTGCCAGCAGTAGGGGTAAGGGACCAGAGAGAGACAATGAGCAGTTCTTC. This chain uses TRBV5-5 with TRBJ2-1; D may correspond to TRBD1 or TRBD2 (5 bases each). With 5 bases removed from V and 5 bases from J, the gap between germline ends came to 23 bases. The length of the CDR3 is 17 residues. Germline V CDR1 and CDR2: SGHKS, YYEKEE (reference sequence).

This chain uses TRBV7-3 with TRBJ2-5; D not resolved. With 2 bases removed from V and 5 bases from J, the gap between germline ends came to 9 bases. CDR1 is SGHTA and CDR2 is FQGTGA in the germline V gene. This CDR3 spans 13 amino acids. CDR3 nucleotides: TGTGCCAGCAGCTTACTGGGAAGGGAGACCCAGTACTTC. Translating gives CASSLLGRETQYF.

The rearrangement links TRBV12-3 or TRBV12-4 to TRBJ2-1; D possibly uses TRBD1 or TRBD2 (5 bases each). Trimming took 5 bases from V and 4 from J, leaving 12 bases between them. The CDR3 has 14 amino acids. The CDR3 nucleotides are TGTGCCAGCAGTCCGGGGCTAAAATACAATGAGCAGTTCTTC. It encodes CASSPGLKYNEQFF.

The chain combines TRBV20-1 with TRBJ2-3; either TRBD1 or TRBD2 may supply D (7 bases each). This CDR3 is 17 amino acids long. Between the trimmed V and J ends, which lost 3 bases and 4 bases, there was a span of 23 bases. CDR1 is DFQATT, CDR2 SNEGSKA, per germline (reference sequence). The CDR3 DNA reads as TGCAGTGCTAGTAGGCAGGGGGGGGCCGGGGTGGCAGATACGCAGTATTTT. Translation: CSASRQGGAGVADTQYF.

This clonotype showed up just a few times. In DNA form, the CDR3 reads TGTGCCAGCAGCAGCGACAGTAGGGAGACCCAGTACTTC. Its protein product is CASSSDSRETQYF. The chain carries TRBV5-4 and TRBJ2-5; weak D call: TRBD1 (5 bases). Deletions cut 4 bases from V and 5 bases from J, with 12 bases between. Germline V gene lookup returns CDR1 SGHNT and CDR2 YYREEE (reference sequence). The CDR3 contains 13 residues.

This clonotype was counted only a few times. CDR3 region: CASSLTLEGTGELFF. The CDR3 region has the DNA TGTGCCAGCAGCTTAACCCTGGAAGGCACCGGGGAGCTGTTTTTT. The chain employs TRBV7-6 and TRBJ2-2; D not resolved. This CDR3 region has 15 residues. V was trimmed by 2 bases and J by 4 bases, leaving 11 bases between them. Looked up from germline, CDR1 is SGHVS and CDR2 is FNYEAQ.

This clonotype was picked up a small number of times. The rearrangement uses TRBV4-2 and TRBJ1-2, with 8 bases identical to TRBD1. The length of the CDR3 is 16 residues. The germline V gene encodes CDR1 LGHNA and CDR2 YNFKEQ. The junction had 12 bases not matched to a gene; V was cut back by 4 bases and J by 5 bases. The chain's CDR3 is CASSPEGGQAGYGYTF. The CDR3 nucleotides are TGTGCCAGCAGCCCTGAGGGGGGACAGGCCGGGTATGGCTACACCTTC.

CDR3 sequence: CASSLGSPFEQYF. The CDR3 coding sequence is TGTGCCAGCAGCTTAGGGAGTCCTTTCGAGCAGTACTTC. This chain links TRBV11-2 with TRBJ2-7; no clear D. The CDR3 consists of 13 residues. V was clipped by 1 base and J by 6 bases, with 10 bases between them. Per germline, CDR1 SGHAT and CDR2 FQNNGV. Full variable domain (remainder filled in from reference TRBV11-2 and TRBJ2-7): EAGVAQSPRYKIIEKRQSVAFWCNPISGHATLYWYQQILGQGPKLLIQFQNNGVVDDSQLPKDRFSAERLKGVDSTLKIQPAKLEDSAVYLCASSLGSPFEQYFGPGTRLTVT.

This clonotype has only a few counts. The chain joins TRBV29-1 to TRBJ1-1, with D unresolved. V was cut by 0 bases and J by 4 bases, with 9 bases left in between. The CDR3 is 13 amino acids. Germline V lookup: CDR1 SQVTM, CDR2 ANQGSEA. CDR3 amino acids: CSVEEDGGTEAFF. CDR3 nucleotides: TGCAGCGTTGAAGAGGATGGAGGCACTGAAGCTTTCTTT.

This clonotype was seen a few times. The chain is built from TRBV4-3 and TRBJ2-7; TRBD2 agrees at 7 bases. The germline gives CDR1 LGHNA, CDR2 YSLEER. This CDR3 has 13 amino acids. J lost 6 bases, V lost 1 base, and 3 bases had no gene match. The CDR3 DNA reads TGCGCCAGCAGCCAAGTGGGGGGGGTCGAGCAGTACTTC. Its protein is CASSQVGGVEQYF.

This rearrangement joins TRBV7-3 to TRBJ2-2; no definite D call. The CDR3 spans 13 residues. Trimming removed 1 base at V and 6 bases at J, with 6 bases between. Germline V gives CDR1 SGHTA, CDR2 FQGTGA. CDR3 residues: CASSLSLAGELFF. CDR3 bases: TGTGCCAGCAGCTTAAGTCTCGCCGGGGAGCTGTTTTTT.

This clonotype was detected only once. The rearrangement joins TRBV29-1 to TRBJ2-1; tentatively, D is TRBD2 (5 bases). In germline, CDR1 is SQVTM, CDR2 ANQGSEA. V was trimmed by 4 bases and J by 4 bases, leaving 14 bases between them. CDR3 length equals 14 residues. As DNA, the CDR3 is TGCAGCGTTGGGGAGATAACTGGGTACAATGAGCAGTTCTTC. Translation gives CSVGEITGYNEQFF.

This clonotype was seen more than once but under ten times. This chain uses TRBV5-1 with TRBJ2-7; maybe TRBD2 (6 bases). The germline gives CDR1 SGHRS, CDR2 YFSETQ. Trimming removed 4 bases from V and 6 bases from J, with 17 bases in between. The CDR3 is 14 amino acids. The CDR3 region is CASSHGDVGGEQYF. CDR3 sequence (DNA): TGCGCCAGCAGCCACGGCGATGTCGGGGGCGAGCAGTACTTC.